This is a list of T cell receptor beta chains from one sample in a study of blood T cell repertoires in COVID-19. Clones were sequenced by immunoSEQ multiplex PCR, and TCRdb holds only the in-frame ones, with some missing. Of about 200,000 clones in the sample, around 80% were seen once. The specimen sequenced was peripheral blood. The receptors derive from a human donor in a cohort sampled during active COVID-19. Both conserved end residues are part of each CDR3. The order of the fields is CDR3 length, V gene, D gene, clone size, J gene, CDR3 DNA, CDR3 protein. The D gene is left open where the match is weak. Part of the rows lack a size; the others show once, few, many or a class for expanded clones.

>14|TRBV27|NA|NA|TRBJ2-7
TGTGCCAGCAGTTTCACAGGGCCCTCCTACGAGCAGTACTTC
CASSFTGPSYEQYF
>14|TRBV9|NA|NA|TRBJ1-1
TGTGCCAGCAGCGAGCAGGGGTGGGGCACTGAAGCTTTCTTT
CASSEQGWGTEAFF
>15|TRBV7-8|TRBD2|NA|TRBJ2-7
TGTGCCAGCAGCTTTTTGGCGGGAGGCTCCTACGAGCAGTACTTC
CASSFLAGGSYEQYF
>19|TRBV27|NA|NA|TRBJ1-6
TGTGCCAGCAGATTCTCCAAAAGAATTAATTGGGGGGGTTCGTCACCCCTCCACTTT
CASRFSKRINWGGSSPLHF
>15|TRBV6-5|TRBD1|NA|TRBJ1-4
TGTGCCAGCTCGTCACCGGGACAGGATAATGAAAAACTGTTTTTT
CASSSPGQDNEKLFF
>16|TRBV13|TRBD2|NA|TRBJ2-2
TGTGCCAGCAGCCCCAGCGGGAGGGCCTGGACCGGGGAGCTGTTTTTT
CASSPSGRAWTGELFF
>16|TRBV2|NA|NA|TRBJ2-6
TGTGCCAGCAGCGGCGCGATTCTAGGTGGGGCCAACGTCCTGACTTTC
CASSGAILGGANVLTF
>14|TRBV11-2|NA|NA|TRBJ2-7
TGTGCCAGCAGCTTAGATCGAGCTAGCTACGAGCAGTACTTC
CASSLDRASYEQYF
>18|TRBV21-1|NA|NA|TRBJ1-5
TGTGCCAGCAGCACCCGGGACAGGGGAAATGGGAGCAATCAGCCCCAGCATTTT
CASSTRDRGNGSNQPQHF
>15|TRBV11-2|TRBD2|NA|TRBJ2-7
TGTGCCAGCAGCTTATCCGCTAGCGGGATCGGCGAGCAGTACTTC
CASSLSASGIGEQYF
>11|TRBV20-1|NA|NA|TRBJ1-1
TGCAGTGTGAGGCGGGACACTGAAGCTTTCTTT
CSVRRDTEAFF
>13|TRBV18|TRBD1|NA|TRBJ2-7
TGTGCCAGCTCCCCCGGGACAGGGGGCGAGCAGTACTTC
CASSPGTGGEQYF
>13|TRBV18|NA|NA|TRBJ2-7
TGTGCCAGCTCACAGGGAGTTAGATACGAGCAGTACTTC
CASSQGVRYEQYF
>13|TRBV10-3|TRBD2|NA|TRBJ2-5
TGTGCCATCAGTAGGGACTACGGGGAGACCCAGTACTTC
CAISRDYGETQYF
>16|TRBV28|NA|once|TRBJ1-4
TGTGCCAGCAGTTTATGGGCCGGGAACATGCCTGAAAAACTGTTTTTT
CASSLWAGNMPEKLFF
>14|TRBV27|NA|NA|TRBJ2-7
TGTGCCAGCAGCCAGACAGATTTCCAATCCGAGCAGTACTTC
CASSQTDFQSEQYF
>14|TRBV28|NA|NA|TRBJ2-7
TGTGCCAGCAGTTTTCGACTGAGCTCCTACGAGCAGTACTTC
CASSFRLSSYEQYF
>17|TRBV5-4|NA|once|TRBJ1-2
TGTGCCAGCAGCTTAGCTTGGGCAGTCCGTTCTAACTATGGCTACACCTTC
CASSLAWAVRSNYGYTF
>16|TRBV5-6|NA|NA|TRBJ1-6
TGTGCCAGCAGCATTCTCCAGGGTAATTTGGATTCACCCCTCCACTTT
CASSILQGNLDSPLHF
>20|TRBV4-1|NA|NA|TRBJ2-6
TGCGCCAGCAGCCAGCCCCGGGCGAGGGTCCGAAGGGGGGGGGCCAACGTCCTGACTTTC
CASSQPRARVRRGGANVLTF
>12|TRBV29-1|TRBD2|NA|TRBJ2-5
TGCAGCGTTGTCATTAGCGGGAAGACCCAGTACTTC
CSVVISGKTQYF
>16|TRBV28|NA|NA|TRBJ1-1
TGTGCCAGCAGCATATACACCGGGACAATGAACACTGAAGCTTTCTTT
CASSIYTGTMNTEAFF
>17|TRBV5-1|TRBD2|NA|TRBJ2-2
TGCGCCAGCAGCTTGGTAGCGGGAGGGACGAACACCGGGGAGCTGTTTTTT
CASSLVAGGTNTGELFF
>15|TRBV6-5|NA|NA|TRBJ2-1
TGTGCCAGCAGTTACTCGGGGGGCTCCTACAATGAGCAGTTCTTC
CASSYSGGSYNEQFF
>15|TRBV5-6|TRBD2|once|TRBJ2-7
TGTGCCAGCAGCGCGCAGGGACTAGTCAAACACGAGCAGTACTTC
CASSAQGLVKHEQYF
>16|TRBV7-2|TRBD1|NA|TRBJ1-5
TGTGCCAGCAGCCCGAGACAGGGTTTGAGCAATCAGCCCCAGCATTTT
CASSPRQGLSNQPQHF
>13|TRBV19|NA|NA|TRBJ2-2
TGTGCCAGTAGCCAGCGGGCCACCGGGGAGCTGTTTTTT
CASSQRATGELFF
>12|TRBV5-4|NA|NA|TRBJ1-6
TGTGCCAGCAGCGGCTTCAATTCACCCCTCCACTTT
CASSGFNSPLHF
>15|TRBV7-7|NA|NA|TRBJ2-2
TGTGCCAGCAGCCCCGCAGCCAGGGCCACCGGGGAGCTGTTTTTT
CASSPAARATGELFF
>12|TRBV5-5|NA|NA|TRBJ2-7
TGTGCCAGCAGTTCTGACACGTTCGGGCAGTACTTC
CASSSDTFGQYF
>14|TRBV27|NA|NA|TRBJ2-3
TGTGCCAGCAGTTTATCATCTAGCACAGATACGCAGTATTTT
CASSLSSSTDTQYF
>12|TRBV20-1|NA|NA|TRBJ1-2
TGCAGTGCTGGTGGAGGGGAGGATGGCTACACCTTC
CSAGGGEDGYTF
>15|TRBV6-2/TRBV6-3|TRBD2|once|TRBJ2-5
TGTGCCAGCAGTTTGGGACTAGCGGGGCAAGAGACCCAGTACTTC
CASSLGLAGQETQYF
>14|TRBV10-3|TRBD1|NA|TRBJ1-6
TGTGCCATCAGTGAGTCGACAGGGAGATCACCCCTCCACTTT
CAISESTGRSPLHF
>15|TRBV28|NA|many|TRBJ1-1
TGTGCCAGCAGTTTATTTGGGGGGGTGAACACTGAAGCTTTCTTT
CASSLFGGVNTEAFF
>12|TRBV2|NA|NA|TRBJ2-7
TGTGCCAGCTGGGACTTCTCCTACGAGCAGTACTTC
CASWDFSYEQYF
>17|TRBV6-2/TRBV6-3|TRBD1|NA|TRBJ2-7
TGTGCCAGCAGTCCACCCACCGGGACAGCTTTCTCCTACGAGCAGTACTTC
CASSPPTGTAFSYEQYF
>17|TRBV7-8|TRBD1|NA|TRBJ1-1
TGTGCCAGCAGCCTCAACCCCGGGACAGGGGGGGAATCTGAAGCTTTCTTT
CASSLNPGTGGESEAFF
>15|TRBV11-2|NA|NA|TRBJ2-7
TGTGCCAGCAGCCTGACAGGCGTAGGTAGCTACGAGCAGTACTTC
CASSLTGVGSYEQYF
>17|TRBV3-1/TRBV3-2|TRBD1|NA|TRBJ1-3
TGTGCCAGCAGCCAAGACATAGGGACAGGGGAAGGAAACACCATATATTTT
CASSQDIGTGEGNTIYF
>14|TRBV6-1|TRBD1|NA|TRBJ1-6
TGTGCCAGCAGTGAAGGGACAGGGGGCTCACCCCTCCACTTT
CASSEGTGGSPLHF
>16|TRBV13|NA|NA|TRBJ2-3
TGTGCCAGCAGCTTTTTCGACAGGCGAAGCACAGATACGCAGTATTTT
CASSFFDRRSTDTQYF
>12|TRBV6-6|TRBD1|NA|TRBJ2-7
TGTGCCAGCGAACAGGGGGGCTACGAGCAGTACTTC
CASEQGGYEQYF
>16|TRBV7-8|NA|NA|TRBJ1-2
TGTGCCAGCAGCCCCAGGGAGGGAGTCTCTAACTATGGCTACACCTTC
CASSPREGVSNYGYTF